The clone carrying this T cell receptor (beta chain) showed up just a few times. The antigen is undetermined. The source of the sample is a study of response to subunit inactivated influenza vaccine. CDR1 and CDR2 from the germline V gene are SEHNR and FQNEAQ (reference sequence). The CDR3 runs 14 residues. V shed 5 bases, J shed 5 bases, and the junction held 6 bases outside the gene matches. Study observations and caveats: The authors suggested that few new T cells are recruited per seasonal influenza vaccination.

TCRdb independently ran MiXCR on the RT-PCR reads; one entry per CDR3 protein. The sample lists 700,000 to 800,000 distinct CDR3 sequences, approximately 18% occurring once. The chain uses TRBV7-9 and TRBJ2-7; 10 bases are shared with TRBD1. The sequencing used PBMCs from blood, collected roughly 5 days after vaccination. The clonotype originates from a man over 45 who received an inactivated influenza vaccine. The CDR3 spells CASSPRTGGNEQYF. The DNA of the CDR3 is TGTGCCAGCAGCCCCCGGACAGGGGGAAACGAGCAGTACTTC.